Each of the 5 T cell receptor beta chains below was sequenced from the same sample in a study of blood T cells in healthy people across ages. Together with a sample-barcoded 5' primer, a J-beta primer mix was included in a second PCR lasting about 7 to 11 cycles. Each CDR3 protein is one row after TCRdb ran MiXCR on the 5' RACE reads. The sample contains 1.5 million to 2 million distinct CDR3 sequences, about 30% of which appear only once. The specimen was blood. These receptors were taken from a young woman in good health.

This clonotype was counted many times. This rearrangement joins TRBV20-1 to TRBJ2-5; D gene unclear. Trimming removed 0 bases from V and 2 bases from J, with 10 bases in between. The V gene's germline CDR1 is DFQATT and CDR2 SNEGSKA (reference sequence). This CDR3 region has 14 residues. The CDR3 loop is CSARDRARQETQYF. In nucleotides, the CDR3 is TGCAGTGCTAGAGACCGGGCGAGACAAGAGACCCAGTACTTC.

This clonotype was seen many times. CDR3 amino acids: CASSTGPSSYNEQFF. CDR3 bases: TGTGCCAGCAGCACCGGACCGAGCTCCTACAATGAGCAGTTCTTC. The chain has TRBV9 and TRBJ2-1, with no clear D. CDR3 length equals 15 residues. Germline assignment: CDR1 SGDLS and CDR2 YYNGEE. V shed 4 bases and J shed 0 bases, with 11 bases lying between them. Complete variable domain (other parts from reference TRBV9 and TRBJ2-1): DSGVTQTPKHLITATGQRVTLRCSPRSGDLSVYWYQQSLDQGLQFLIQYYNGEERAKGNILERFSAQQFPDLHSELNLSSLELGDSALYFCASSTGPSSYNEQFFGPGTRLTVL.

The J gene is TRBJ2-5, the V gene TRBV24-1; possible D gene TRBD1, 6 bases. The V end lost 3 bases, the J end lost 3 bases, and 13 bases lay between the germline ends. This CDR3 contains 15 residues. CDR1 and CDR2 from the germline V gene are KGHDR and SFDVKD. CDR3 residues: CATSDPLDSEETQYF. DNA of the CDR3: TGTGCCACCAGTGATCCCTTGGACAGCGAAGAGACCCAGTACTTC.

This chain connects TRBV6-5 to TRBJ2-5, with TRBD2 matching 9 bases. V lost 2 bases, J lost 7 bases, and 5 bases stayed unmatched. CDR1 and CDR2 from the germline V gene are MNHEY and SVGAGI. This CDR3 is 14 amino acids long. This CDR3 reads CASSYRREGGTQYF. The CDR3 nucleotides are TGTGCCAGCAGTTACCGGCGGGAGGGGGGGACCCAGTACTTC.

To note about this clonotype: At one end, the junction sequence differs from germline, possibly due to a read error. The chain couples TRBV5-1 to TRBJ2-5; TRBD2 agrees at 8 bases. The last part of the DNA fits TRBJ2-7 better; the J call may be wrong. Germline loops: CDR1 SGHRS, CDR2 YFSETQ. This CDR3 has 14 amino acids. Here the CDR3 DNA reads TGCGCCTGCAGACCGCGGGGGGACTCCTACGAGCAGTACTTC. It specifies CACRPRGDSYEQYF.